The 15 T cell receptor beta chains below come from one sample, sequenced in a study of cytotoxic CD8 clonotypes in ibrutinib-treated CLL (dated by TCRdb to 2020 to 2023). To prepare the library, the immunoSEQ multiplex PCR assay was applied. TCRdb carries this immuneACCESS record with in-frame sequences only. Its versions omit some clonotypes, under half of them owing to an unresolved V gene in the studies checked, with the rest unexplained. The sample contains about 30,000 clones, 62% of them found a single time. The ten largest clones take up roughly 15% of the sample. Sequenced here: PBMCs, sampled before ibrutinib treatment. Receptors were obtained from a human donor with chronic lymphocytic leukemia.

This clone occurred a few times. The chain joins TRBV9 to TRBJ1-1; TRBD1 might be the D (6 bases). Germline CDR1 SGDLS, CDR2 YYNGEE. The V and J ends lost 4 bases and 5 bases respectively, with 9 bases between them. CDR3 size: 12 residues. The CDR3 loop is CASSNRETEAFF. DNA for the CDR3: TGTGCCAGCAGCAACAGGGAGACTGAAGCTTTCTTT.

The chain has TRBV5-4 and TRBJ2-2; 7 bases are shared with TRBD1. Trimming removed 2 bases from V and 6 bases from J; junction bases left unmatched: 4. CDR1 and CDR2 (germline): SGHNT, YYREEE (reference sequence). The CDR3 contains 14 residues. CDR3 residues: CASSFQGGPGELFF. The DNA of the CDR3 is TGTGCCAGCAGCTTTCAAGGGGGCCCCGGGGAGCTGTTTTTT.

The genes are TRBV9 and TRBJ1-3; no clear D. Germline loops: CDR1 SGDLS, CDR2 YYNGEE. V lost 2 bases and J 3 bases, leaving 0 bases between the germline ends. CDR3 length: 11 amino acids. CDR3 protein: CASSVGNTIYF. The CDR3 DNA reads TGTGCCAGCAGCGTTGGAAACACCATATATTTT.

This clone was detected a few times. The chain recombines TRBV6-5 with TRBJ1-2; TRBD1 might be the D (5 bases). CDR3 length: 14 residues. Germline V lookup: CDR1 MNHEY, CDR2 SVGAGI. Trimming cost V 5 bases and J 8 bases, with 18 bases left between them. The CDR3 coding sequence is TGTGCCAGCAGTGCCCAGGGAGGAGGTAGCGGCTACACCTTC. Its translation: CASSAQGGGSGYTF.

In this sample, this clone turned up a few times. The chain carries TRBV29-1 and TRBJ2-7; 7 nucleotides agree with TRBD1. Germline V gene sequence: CDR1 SQVTM, CDR2 ANQGSEA. This CDR3 is built from 14 residues. The trim removed 7 bases at V and 6 bases at J, leaving 15 bases unmatched. The CDR3 nucleotides are TGCAGCGCTCACAGCCGGGACAGCACCTCCGAGCAGTACTTC. It codes for CSAHSRDSTSEQYF.

The chain combines TRBV29-1 with TRBJ2-1; 13 bases agree with TRBD2. The CDR3 spans 15 residues. Germline V gene sequence: CDR1 SQVTM, CDR2 ANQGSEA. V was clipped by 2 bases and J by 9 bases; unmatched bases: 7. This chain's CDR3 is CSVEPGLAGRSEQFF. CDR3 sequence (DNA): TGCAGCGTTGAACCGGGACTAGCGGGGCGTAGTGAGCAGTTCTTC.

The CDR3 sequence: CASGGTYEQYF. The CDR3 coding sequence is TGTGCCTCGGGGGGAACCTACGAGCAGTACTTC. The chain employs TRBV30 and TRBJ2-7; TRBD2 matches at 7 bases. The germline gives CDR1 GTSNPN, CDR2 SVGIG (reference sequence). The CDR3 loop spans 11 amino acids. Trimming took 7 bases from V and 2 from J; bases not matched to a gene: 2.

J is TRBJ2-2 and V is TRBV6-4; D is unclear. CDR1 is MRHNA and CDR2 is SNTAGT in the germline V gene. The germline V and J ends were trimmed by 4 bases and 1 base, with 7 bases remaining between them. The CDR3 runs to 14 residues. The DNA for the CDR3 is TGTGCCAGCAGTGGGCAGGTGAACACCGGGGAGCTGTTTTTT. It encodes CASSGQVNTGELFF.

The CDR3 region has the DNA TGTGCCAGCAGCTTAGGCCTTGGGCATGGCTACACCTTC. Translation: CASSLGLGHGYTF. V and J are TRBV11-2 and TRBJ1-2; D uncertain. Trimming cost V 1 base and J 6 bases, with 9 bases left between them. The CDR3 consists of 13 residues. The germline V gene has CDR1 SGHAT and CDR2 FQNNGV.

The CDR3 sequence is CASSSWGQGLAKNIQYF. CDR3 bases: TGTGCCAGCAGCTCGTGGGGACAAGGGCTAGCCAAAAACATTCAGTACTTC. The chain couples TRBV28 to TRBJ2-4; tentative D call: TRBD1 (6 bases). CDR3 size: 17 residues. The V gene lost 6 bases and the J gene lost 0 bases, with 18 bases spanning the gap. Germline CDR1 is MDHEN and CDR2 is SYDVKM. Filled out from reference TRBV28 and TRBJ2-4, the complete variable domain reads DVKVTQSSRYLVKRTGEKVFLECVQDMDHENMFWYRQDPGLGLRLIYFSYDVKMKEKGDIPEGYSVSREKKERFSLILESASTNQTSMYLCASSSWGQGLAKNIQYFGAGTRLSVL.

This clone has a handful of counts. CDR3: CASSHGTGETDTQYF. In DNA, the CDR3 is TGTGCCAGCAGTCACGGGACAGGGGAGACAGATACGCAGTATTTT. The V gene is TRBV7-9, the J gene TRBJ2-3, with TRBD1 identical over 10 bases. J lost 3 bases, V lost 6 bases, and 6 bases had no gene match. CDR3 length: 15 amino acids. The V gene's germline CDR1 is SEHNR and CDR2 FQNEAQ (reference sequence).

The chain links TRBV5-1 to TRBJ2-7; 7 bases line up with TRBD1. The junction had 9 bases not matched to a gene; V was cut back by 0 bases and J by 6 bases. Germline CDR1 reads SGHRS; CDR2 reads YFSETQ. This CDR3 contains 15 residues. The CDR3 protein is CASSLAPGGGGEQYF. The CDR3 region has the DNA TGCGCCAGCAGCTTGGCCCCAGGGGGTGGAGGCGAGCAGTACTTC. Based on the CDR3 plus reference TRBV5-1 and TRBJ2-7, the full variable domain is KAGVTQTPRYLIKTRGQQVTLSCSPISGHRSVSWYQQTPGQGLQFLFEYFSETQRNKGNFPGRFSGRQFSNSRSEMNVSTLELGDSALYLCASSLAPGGGGEQYFGPGTRLTVT.

The gene calls are TRBV29-1 and TRBJ2-7, with no clear D. The CDR3 totals 14 residues. The germline V gene encodes CDR1 SQVTM and CDR2 ANQGSEA. V lost 6 bases to trimming and J lost 0 bases, with 15 bases between them. CDR3 protein: CSVKGILSSYEQYF. In nucleotides, the CDR3 is TGCAGCGTGAAAGGAATTCTGAGCTCCTACGAGCAGTACTTC.

J is TRBJ2-5 and V is TRBV5-4; 13 bases are shared with TRBD2. The CDR3 contains 16 residues. CDR1 and CDR2 from the germline V gene are SGHNT and YYREEE (reference sequence). The ends lost 4 bases at V and 1 base at J; junction bases unmatched: 4. The CDR3 spells CASSPTSGRPQETQYF. CDR3 bases: TGTGCCAGCAGCCCGACTAGCGGGAGGCCCCAAGAGACCCAGTACTTC.

V usage is TRBV11-2 and J usage is TRBJ1-2, with D unclear. The CDR3 spans 15 residues. The V gene's germline CDR1 is SGHAT and CDR2 FQNNGV. The V and J ends lost 1 base and 2 bases respectively, with 11 bases between them. The CDR3 region has the DNA TGTGCCAGCAGCTTAGTCAAGGGTTGGAACTATGGCTACACCTTC. Its translation is CASSLVKGWNYGYTF.